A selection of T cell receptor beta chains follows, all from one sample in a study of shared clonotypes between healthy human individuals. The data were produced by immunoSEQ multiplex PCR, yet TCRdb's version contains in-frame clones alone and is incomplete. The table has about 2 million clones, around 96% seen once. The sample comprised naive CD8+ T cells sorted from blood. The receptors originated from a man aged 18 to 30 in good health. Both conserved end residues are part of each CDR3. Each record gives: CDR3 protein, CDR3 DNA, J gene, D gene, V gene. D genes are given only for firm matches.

cdr3_aa: CASSPPRMGSESTDTQYF
cdr3_nt: TGTGCCAGCTCACCTCCCCGGATGGGTAGCGAGAGCACAGATACGCAGTATTTT
j_call: TRBJ2-3
d_call: NA
v_call: TRBV18

cdr3_aa: CASSPDRAAEKLFF
cdr3_nt: TGTGCCAGCAGCCCCGACAGGGCAGCTGAAAAACTGTTTTTT
j_call: TRBJ1-4
d_call: TRBD1
v_call: TRBV7-9

cdr3_aa: CASSGTEFTDTQYF
cdr3_nt: TGCGCCAGCAGCGGGACAGAGTTCACAGATACGCAGTATTTT
j_call: TRBJ2-3
d_call: TRBD1
v_call: TRBV4-1

cdr3_aa: CASSQDWTGGSYEQYF
cdr3_nt: TGCGCCAGCAGCCAAGATTGGACGGGGGGTTCCTACGAGCAGTACTTC
j_call: TRBJ2-7
d_call: TRBD2
v_call: TRBV4-1

cdr3_aa: CASSLSVAAPTDTQYF
cdr3_nt: TGTGCCAGCAGCTTGTCCGTCGCGGCGCCCACAGATACGCAGTATTTT
j_call: TRBJ2-3
d_call: NA
v_call: TRBV5-8

cdr3_aa: CAWNPGGDNEQFF
cdr3_nt: TGTGCCTGGAACCCTGGGGGGGACAATGAGCAGTTCTTC
j_call: TRBJ2-1
d_call: TRBD2
v_call: TRBV30

cdr3_aa: CASRTPSPSRHDPNTEAFF
cdr3_nt: TGTGCCAGCCGTACTCCTTCCCCGAGCCGTCACGACCCTAACACTGAAGCTTTCTTT
j_call: TRBJ1-1
d_call: NA
v_call: TRBV28

cdr3_aa: CASSLRQPYEQYF
cdr3_nt: TGTGCCAGCAGCCTTCGACAGCCCTACGAGCAGTACTTC
j_call: TRBJ2-7
d_call: NA
v_call: TRBV11-2

cdr3_aa: CASSLGGGGLQETQYF
cdr3_nt: TGTGCCAGCAGCTTGGGCGGCGGAGGCCTCCAAGAGACCCAGTACTTC
j_call: TRBJ2-5
d_call: NA
v_call: TRBV7-9

cdr3_aa: CASSRDRTYEQYF
cdr3_nt: TGCGCCAGCAGCCGGGACAGAACCTACGAGCAGTACTTC
j_call: TRBJ2-7
d_call: TRBD1
v_call: TRBV4-1

cdr3_aa: CASSPGESMWGELFF
cdr3_nt: TGTGCCAGCAGCCCGGGCGAGTCGATGTGGGGGGAGCTGTTTTTT
j_call: TRBJ2-2
d_call: NA
v_call: TRBV11-1